This T cell receptor (beta chain) was obtained from a study of cytomegalovirus exposure and HLA in healthy donors. Study-wide results and limits: Later analysis identified a missense DCLRE1C variant that was linked to TCR beta V- and J-gene trimming. Investigators reported approximately 150 TCR beta chains as tied to cytomegalovirus. With further analysis later on, most CMV-associated TCR beta chains appeared HLA-restricted. Reports described diagnosis of cytomegalovirus status by the classifier as highly specific and sensitive.

Notes on this clone: No antigen is known for it.

PCR used 60 Vbeta primers and 13 Jbeta primers. Clones were read by immunoSEQ multiplex PCR, and TCRdb kept only the in-frame ones, dropping some. This table has some 190,000 clones, around 76% appearing once. This CDR3 comprises 14 residues. V gave up 0 bases and J gave up 4 bases, with 6 bases separating them. Germline V gene lookup returns CDR1 LGHNA and CDR2 YSLEER. This chain connects TRBV4-3 to TRBJ2-2; unclear D gene. This receptor was identified in a woman aged 25-40 years in good health and CMV-seropositive. Material for sequencing was PBMCs. CDR3 in amino acids: CASSQESLTGELFF. The CDR3 bases are TGCGCCAGCAGCCAAGAATCTCTCACCGGGGAGCTGTTTTTT.